These 19 T cell receptor beta chains were all obtained from the same sample, sequenced in a study of T cell responses to AZD1222 COVID-19 vaccine. TCRdb's copy holds only in-frame clones and misses some; the assay was immunoSEQ multiplex PCR. The sample contains about 160,000 clones, roughly nine tenths of which appear only once. The source material was peripheral blood, sampled on day 0 of AZD1222 vaccination. The receptors come from an adult in good health.

This chain connects TRBV20-1 to TRBJ1-1, with TRBD1 matching over 7 bases. The CDR3 sequence is 11 residues long. The V gene's germline CDR1 is DFQATT and CDR2 SNEGSKA (reference sequence). The CDR3 here is CSQTGTRQAFF. CDR3 bases: TGCAGCCAGACAGGGACTCGTCAAGCTTTCTTT.

Regarding this clone: Mismatch with germline at one junction end may stem from a read error. This chain joins TRBV28 and TRBJ1-2, with D possibly being TRBD1 (6 bases). Germline loops: CDR1 MDHEN, CDR2 SYDVKM. CDR3 length equals 11 residues. Here the CDR3 DNA reads TGTGCCAGCGGGGGGGTCAGGGGCTACACCTTT. Its translation is CASGGVRGYTF.

The chain uses TRBV3-1 (or the pseudogene TRBV3-2) and TRBJ2-7; 7 bases map to TRBD2. CDR1 LGHDT and CDR2 YNNKEL come from the germline V gene (reference sequence). With 2 bases clipped from V and 6 bases from J, the junction kept 10 bases outside the gene matches. The CDR3 consists of 15 residues. The CDR3 here is CASSQRLATPGEQYF. In nucleotides, the CDR3 is TGTGCCAGCAGCCAAAGACTAGCTACGCCTGGCGAGCAGTACTTC.

The genes are TRBV5-1 and TRBJ2-7; D not resolved. CDR3 length equals 12 residues. Trimming cost V 4 bases and J 6 bases, with 11 bases left between them. Germline loops: CDR1 SGHRS, CDR2 YFSETQ. The CDR3 loop is CASSPPGLEQYF. CDR3 DNA sequence: TGCGCCAGCAGCCCCCCCGGTCTCGAGCAGTACTTC.

The V call is TRBV19, the J call TRBJ2-1; D is uncertain. The CDR3 length is 11 residues. Germline lookup yields CDR1 LNHDA and CDR2 SQIVND (reference sequence). Trimming took 6 bases from V and 8 from J, leaving 8 bases between them. As DNA, the CDR3 is TGTGCCAGTAGCCCAGTCTATGAGCAGTTCTTC. The encoded protein is CASSPVYEQFF.

The chain combines TRBV28 with TRBJ2-7; 7 nucleotides line up with TRBD2. CDR1 and CDR2 (germline): MDHEN, SYDVKM. This CDR3 comprises 14 residues. The trim removed 6 bases at V and 0 bases at J, leaving 5 bases unmatched. Written as DNA, the CDR3 is TGTGCCAGCAGGCAGGGAGGGAGCTCCTACGAGCAGTACTTC. Translating gives CASRQGGSSYEQYF.

The gene calls are TRBV5-1 and TRBJ2-7, with no clear D. V lost 2 bases and J 6 bases, leaving 15 bases between the germline ends. CDR1 and CDR2 from the germline V gene are SGHRS and YFSETQ. The CDR3 covers 14 residues. The CDR3 bases are TGCGCCAGCAGCTTCAGAGTGGAAGGAAGCGAGCAGTACTTC. It codes for CASSFRVEGSEQYF.

The V call is TRBV7-2, the J call TRBJ1-1; no clear D. The CDR3 has 11 residues. Germline V gene sequence: CDR1 SGHTA, CDR2 FQGNSA. V was shortened by 5 bases and J by 10 bases, with 11 bases between the two germline ends. In DNA form, the CDR3 reads TGTGCCAGCAGCGGACCGGGGAGAGCTTTCTTT. Translated, it gives CASSGPGRAFF.

V gene TRBV19 combines with J gene TRBJ2-7; the D is unclear. The CDR3 has 13 residues. V was trimmed by 0 bases and J by 1 base, leaving 4 bases between them. The germline V gene has CDR1 LNHDA and CDR2 SQIVND (reference sequence). In DNA, the CDR3 is TGTGCCAGTAGTATAGATTCATCCTACGAGCAGTACTTC. It encodes CASSIDSSYEQYF.

J is TRBJ1-5 and V is TRBV7-9, with D possibly TRBD1 on 5 matching bases. V lost 0 bases to trimming and J lost 6 bases, with 15 bases between them. Germline V gene lookup returns CDR1 SEHNR and CDR2 FQNEAQ (reference sequence). The CDR3 length is 16 residues. DNA of the CDR3: TGTGCCAGCAGCTTAGCGCTCGGGCAGGGAATTCAGCCCCAGCATTTT. Translation gives CASSLALGQGIQPQHF.

This clone is a singleton in its sample. The chain couples TRBV9 to TRBJ2-1; no definite D call. CDR1 is SGDLS and CDR2 is YYNGEE in the germline V gene. This CDR3 region has 12 residues. V was shortened by 4 bases and J by 7 bases, with 9 bases between the two germline ends. The CDR3 DNA reads TGTGCCAGCAGCCCGGGCCTTAATGAGCAGTTCTTC. Encoded protein: CASSPGLNEQFF.

In nucleotides, the CDR3 is TGTGCCAGTAGTCCACCGGGAGCTCATCAGCCCCAGCATTTT. Its protein product is CASSPPGAHQPQHF. The chain joins TRBV19 to TRBJ1-5; D remains ambiguous. V was cut by 5 bases and J by 5 bases, with 13 bases left in between. Germline-derived CDR1 and CDR2 are LNHDA and SQIVND (reference sequence). The CDR3 spans 14 residues.

V is TRBV7-2 and J is TRBJ1-1, with D unclear. The CDR3 has 15 residues. CDR1 and CDR2 from the germline V gene are SGHTA and FQGNSA. The V and J ends lost 3 bases and 0 bases respectively, with 11 bases between them. The chain's CDR3 is CASSFDLTMNTEAFF. DNA for the CDR3: TGTGCCAGCAGCTTTGATCTGACCATGAACACTGAAGCTTTCTTT.

The chain combines TRBV12-3 or TRBV12-4 with TRBJ1-1; D unclear. V was pared by 3 bases and J by 6 bases, with 11 bases between. The CDR3 totals 13 residues. Here the CDR3 reads CASSFGDVAEAFF. CDR3 coding DNA: TGTGCCAGCAGTTTTGGGGATGTAGCTGAAGCTTTCTTT.

The V call is TRBV10-3, the J call TRBJ2-7; no reliable D call. The V end was cut by 9 bases, the J end by 0 bases, with 12 bases between. Germline lookup yields CDR1 ENHRY and CDR2 SYGVKD. The CDR3 spans 13 residues. The CDR3 DNA is TGTGCCATAAGGGCCGAAAGCTCCTACGAGCAGTACTTC. Protein: CAIRAESSYEQYF.

The chain couples TRBV7-2 to TRBJ2-5, with D perhaps TRBD2 (5 bases). The CDR3 is 16 amino acids. Looked up from germline, CDR1 is SGHTA and CDR2 is FQGNSA. The ends were cut back, 3 bases at V and 5 bases at J, with 19 bases in the middle. CDR3 bases: TGTGCCAGCAGCTTCGGCGGAGGATATGTTTGGGAGACCCAGTACTTC. Residues: CASSFGGGYVWETQYF.

The V and J genes are TRBV7-9 and TRBJ1-1, with a possible D match to TRBD1 (6 bases). Germline V lookup: CDR1 SEHNR, CDR2 FQNEAQ (reference sequence). CDR3 length: 14 amino acids. Trimming left V 4 bases short and J 1 base short, with 10 bases between. The CDR3 spells CASSSQGGNTEAFF. CDR3 DNA sequence: TGTGCCAGCAGCTCACAGGGAGGGAACACTGAAGCTTTCTTT.

The chain links TRBV7-2 to TRBJ2-7; no reliable D call. V was pared by 1 base and J by 3 bases, with 10 bases between. Germline V gives CDR1 SGHTA, CDR2 FQGNSA. The CDR3 consists of 14 residues. The CDR3 is CASSLELSDYEQYF. The CDR3 bases are TGTGCCAGCAGCTTAGAACTCTCCGACTACGAGCAGTACTTC.

The rearrangement links TRBV4-3 to TRBJ2-5; D may be TRBD2 (5 bases). V was shortened by 4 bases and J by 3 bases, with 18 bases between the two germline ends. The germline gives CDR1 LGHNA, CDR2 YSLEER. This CDR3 is 16 amino acids long. The CDR3: CASSPGRRAKKETQYF. For the CDR3, the DNA is TGCGCCAGCAGCCCGGGTCGGCGGGCTAAAAAAGAGACCCAGTACTTC.